The 16 T cell receptor beta chains listed next were all sequenced from one sample in a study of CD8+ T cells in alopecia areata. Extracted RNA was reverse transcribed, and the resulting cDNA served as sequencing template. Produced via immunoSEQ multiplex PCR; TCRdb's table is partial and in-frame only. The sample carries under 200,000 clones, just over 65% recorded once. Treatment meaning: oral pan-JAK inhibitor, 5-10 mg twice daily. This specimen consisted of CD4+ T cells sorted from blood, obtained at week 4, from a patient treated with tofacitinib. The origin of the receptors is a human donor with alopecia areata.

The genes are TRBV30 and TRBJ1-6; TRBD1 is a possible D gene (5 bases). Between the trimmed V and J ends, which lost 4 bases and 10 bases, there was a span of 23 bases. This CDR3 is built from 16 residues. Germline CDR1 is GTSNPN and CDR2 is SVGIG (reference sequence). This CDR3 reads CAWIGSGNPVGSPLHF. The CDR3 nucleotides are TGTGCCTGGATAGGGTCAGGGAATCCCGTTGGCTCACCCCTCCACTTT.

The V gene is TRBV29-1, the J gene TRBJ2-1; a possible D gene is TRBD1 (5 bases). The V end lost 3 bases, the J end lost 4 bases, and 16 bases lay between the germline ends. CDR1 is SQVTM and CDR2 is ANQGSEA in the germline V gene. The length of the CDR3 is 15 residues. Here the CDR3 DNA reads TGCAGCGTTGATCTCGAGTGGGGCTCATACAATGAGCAGTTCTTC. It codes for CSVDLEWGSYNEQFF.

The chain uses TRBV10-3 and TRBJ2-5, with a tentative D call TRBD2 (6 bases). The CDR3 is made up of 16 amino acids. Germline values: CDR1 ENHRY, CDR2 SYGVKD. Trimming stripped 4 bases from V and 2 bases from J, with 17 bases between. DNA of the CDR3: TGTGCCATCAGTGGCGGGGCAGGTAGCAGACAAGAGACCCAGTACTTC. As protein: CAISGGAGSRQETQYF.

The chain links TRBV11-2 to TRBJ1-1; unclear D gene. This CDR3 spans 14 amino acids. V gave up 3 bases and J gave up 0 bases, with 8 bases separating them. Per the germline V gene, CDR1 is SGHAT and CDR2 is FQNNGV. The DNA of the CDR3 is TGTGCCAGCAGCTTCGGACGGATGAACACTGAAGCTTTCTTT. It encodes CASSFGRMNTEAFF.

This clone was found a few times. This chain connects TRBV6-5 to TRBJ2-1, with D possibly being TRBD1 (5 bases). Trimming removed 3 bases at V and 11 bases at J, with 11 bases between. The CDR3 extends over 12 amino acids. Germline loops: CDR1 MNHEY, CDR2 SVGAGI. The CDR3 reads CASSYTGGKQFF. The CDR3 DNA sequence: TGTGCCAGCAGTTATACAGGCGGTAAGCAGTTCTTC.

The chain recombines TRBV29-1 with TRBJ2-2; 9 bases line up with TRBD1. Trimming at V came to 4 bases and at J to 5 bases, leaving 5 bases not matched to a gene. Germline lookup yields CDR1 SQVTM and CDR2 ANQGSEA. This CDR3 is built from 14 residues. In DNA, the CDR3 is TGCAGCGTTGCGGGACAGGGCAGTACCGGGGAGCTGTTTTTT. Its protein is CSVAGQGSTGELFF.

The V and J genes are TRBV18 and TRBJ1-2; a weak D match, TRBD1 (6 bases). V lost 3 bases, J lost 8 bases, and 13 bases lay in between. CDR3 size: 13 residues. Germline V gives CDR1 KGHSH, CDR2 LQKENI. This CDR3 reads CASSPRTVIGYTF. CDR3 DNA sequence: TGTGCCAGCTCACCTCGGACAGTGATCGGCTACACCTTC.

The chain has TRBV5-1 and TRBJ2-2; the D gene is possibly TRBD1 (5 bases). Germline CDR1 reads SGHRS; CDR2 reads YFSETQ. Deletions cut 1 base from V and 3 bases from J, with 16 bases between. The CDR3 runs 17 residues. The CDR3 DNA reads as TGCGCCAGCAGCTTGCGTTCAGGGTTTAGGGACACCGGGGAGCTGTTTTTT. Translating it yields CASSLRSGFRDTGELFF.

The chain combines TRBV5-1 with TRBJ2-2, with D tentatively TRBD2 (5 bases). The CDR3 extends over 14 amino acids. V dropped 1 base and J dropped 4 bases, with 8 bases sitting between them. CDR1 SGHRS and CDR2 YFSETQ come from the germline V gene. As DNA, the CDR3 is TGCGCCAGCAGCTTGATGGGGAGCACCGGGGAGCTGTTTTTT. Protein: CASSLMGSTGELFF.

The V call is TRBV30, the J call TRBJ1-6; 9 bases are shared with TRBD1. There are 12 residues in the CDR3. CDR1 is GTSNPN, CDR2 SVGIG, per germline (reference sequence). J gave up 16 bases and V 3 bases, and 7 bases lay outside the gene matches. In DNA, the CDR3 is TGTGCCTGGAGGGAACAGGGGGCAAGACTCCACTTT. Its protein is CAWREQGARLHF.

The V and J genes are TRBV2 and TRBJ1-1, with 7 bases lining up with TRBD1. Trimming cost V 6 bases and J 4 bases; bases outside gene matches: 11. Germline CDR1 and CDR2: SNHLY and FYNNEI. CDR3 size: 15 residues. CDR3 loop: CASRRQTGTLTEAFF. For the CDR3, the DNA is TGTGCCAGCAGGAGACAGACAGGGACCCTCACTGAAGCTTTCTTT.

To note about this clone: In the same sample, other DNA sequences code for this CDR3. This sequence joins TRBV7-2 and TRBJ2-5, with D unresolved. CDR3 size: 13 residues. Germline lookup yields CDR1 SGHTA and CDR2 FQGNSA. The V and J ends lost 1 base and 1 base respectively, with 4 bases between them. The CDR3 region is CASSLELQETQYF. The CDR3 region has the DNA TGTGCCAGCAGCTTAGAGCTCCAAGAGACCCAGTACTTC. The full variable domain, with the rest looked up from reference TRBV7-2 and TRBJ2-5, is GAGVSQSPSNKVTEKGKDVELRCDPISGHTALYWYRQSLGQGLEFLIYFQGNSAPDKSGLPSDRFSAERTGGSVSTLTIQRTQQEDSAVYLCASSLELQETQYFGPGTRLLVL.

V usage is TRBV30 and J usage is TRBJ1-6, with D possibly TRBD1 on 6 matching bases. This CDR3 contains 13 residues. From germline, CDR1 is GTSNPN and CDR2 SVGIG (reference sequence). The V end was cut by 3 bases, the J end by 10 bases, with 13 bases between. As DNA, the CDR3 is TGTGCCTGGAGGAGGACAGTGTTGTCACCCCTCCACTTT. Translating it yields CAWRRTVLSPLHF.

The chain links TRBV15 to TRBJ2-7, with 7 bases fitting TRBD1. There are 15 residues in the CDR3. Trimming at V came to 5 bases and at J to 2 bases, leaving 9 bases not matched to a gene. From germline, CDR1 is LNHNV and CDR2 YYDKDF (reference sequence). CDR3 DNA sequence: TGTGCCACCAGCTTTTACAGGGGAAACCCCTACGAGCAGTACTTC. Translation gives CATSFYRGNPYEQYF.

The table lists this clone with a few counts. A junction end diverges from the germline sequence, so it may reflect a read error. The V and J genes are TRBV30 and TRBJ1-4; tentative D call: TRBD1 (5 bases). This CDR3 comprises 13 residues. Germline V gene data show CDR1 as GTSNPN and CDR2 as SVGIG (reference sequence). The CDR3 spells CAGRGALNEKLFF. CDR3 nucleotide sequence: TGTGCCGGGAGAGGGGCCCTTAATGAAAAACTGTTTTTT. The full variable domain, its missing parts supplied by reference TRBV30 and TRBJ1-4, is SQTIHQWPATLVQPVGSPLSLECTVEGTSNPNLYWYRQAAGRGLQLLFYSVGIGQISSEVPQNLSASRPQDRQFILSSKKLLLSDSGFYLCAGRGALNEKLFFGSGTQLSVL.

V and J are TRBV2 and TRBJ2-3; D is undetermined. Germline V gene lookup returns CDR1 SNHLY and CDR2 FYNNEI. This CDR3 has 10 residues. V was trimmed by 6 bases and J by 7 bases, leaving 5 bases between them. The DNA for the CDR3 is TGTGCCAGCAGGTATAATACGCAGTATTTT. This codes for CASRYNTQYF.